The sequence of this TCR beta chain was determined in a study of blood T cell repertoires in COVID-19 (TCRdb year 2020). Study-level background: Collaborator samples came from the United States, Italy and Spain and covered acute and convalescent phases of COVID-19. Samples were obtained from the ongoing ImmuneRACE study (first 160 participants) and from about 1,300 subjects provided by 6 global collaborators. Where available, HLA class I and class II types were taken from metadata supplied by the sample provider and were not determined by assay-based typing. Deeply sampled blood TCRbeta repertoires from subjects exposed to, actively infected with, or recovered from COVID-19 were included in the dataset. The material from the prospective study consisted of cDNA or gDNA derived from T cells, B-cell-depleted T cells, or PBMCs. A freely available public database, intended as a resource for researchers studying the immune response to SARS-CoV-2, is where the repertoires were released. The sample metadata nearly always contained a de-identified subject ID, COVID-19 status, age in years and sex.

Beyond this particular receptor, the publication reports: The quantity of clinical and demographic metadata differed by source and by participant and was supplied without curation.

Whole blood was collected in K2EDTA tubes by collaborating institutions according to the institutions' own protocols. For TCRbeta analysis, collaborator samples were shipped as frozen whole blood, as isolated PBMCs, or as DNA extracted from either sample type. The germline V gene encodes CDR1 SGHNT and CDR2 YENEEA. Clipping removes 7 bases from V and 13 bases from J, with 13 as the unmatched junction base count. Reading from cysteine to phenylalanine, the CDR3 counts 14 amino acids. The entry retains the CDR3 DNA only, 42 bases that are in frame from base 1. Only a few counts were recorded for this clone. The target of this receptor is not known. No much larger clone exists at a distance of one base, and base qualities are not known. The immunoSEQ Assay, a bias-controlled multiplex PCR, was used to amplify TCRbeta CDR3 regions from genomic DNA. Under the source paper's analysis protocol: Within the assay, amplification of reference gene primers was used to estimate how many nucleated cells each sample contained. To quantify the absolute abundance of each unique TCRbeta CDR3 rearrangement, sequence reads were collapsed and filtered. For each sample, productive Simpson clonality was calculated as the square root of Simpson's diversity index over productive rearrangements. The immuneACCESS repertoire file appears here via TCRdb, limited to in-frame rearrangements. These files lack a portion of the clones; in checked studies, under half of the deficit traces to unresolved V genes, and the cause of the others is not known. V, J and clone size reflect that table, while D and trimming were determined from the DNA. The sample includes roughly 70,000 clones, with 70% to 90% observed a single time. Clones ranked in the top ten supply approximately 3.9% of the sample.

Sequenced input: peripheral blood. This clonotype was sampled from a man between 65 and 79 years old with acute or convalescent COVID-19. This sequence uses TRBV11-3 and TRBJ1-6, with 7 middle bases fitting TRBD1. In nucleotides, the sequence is TGTGCCAGCAACCCACAGGGGCGGCTGATGCCCCTCCACTTT. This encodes CASNPQGRLMPLHF.